This is a list of T cell receptor beta chains from one sample in a study of cytomegalovirus exposure and HLA in healthy donors. Libraries were prepared by immunoSEQ multiplex PCR; TCRdb keeps only in-frame clonotypes and omits some of them. The sample gives over 90,000 clones, roughly three fifths of which show up once; approximately 3% is in the top ten. Specimen: PBMCs. Source of these receptors: a man aged 60 to 75 in good health and CMV-seronegative. Each CDR3 is given with its conserved first and last residue. Each record gives: clone size, V gene, D gene, CDR3 protein. A D gene is named only where the DNA matches it firmly. For some rows the clone size is stated as once, few or many, or as a class when expanded; others skip it.

few	TRBV7-9	-	CASSLGLSGANVLTF
-	TRBV15	-	CATSRDRYLQGDRNTEAFF
-	TRBV18	-	CASSPRTPPEAFF
-	TRBV28	TRBD1	CASSPVGRTGAGYTF
-	TRBV7-6	TRBD1	CASTRRGQGDEKLFF
-	TRBV7-8	-	CASSTGSYEQYF
-	TRBV5-4	TRBD1	CASSHPGQGEGYTF
-	TRBV10-3	TRBD1	CAISGQENTEAFF
-	TRBV5-1	TRBD1	CASSLETGEGYGYTF
few	TRBV2	-	CASSDRGNYGYTF
once	TRBV7-9	TRBD2	CASSLAGAADTQYF
once	TRBV12-5	TRBD2	CASGFPTSGGLADTQYF
few	TRBV7-9	-	CASSLTGAGNEQYF
-	TRBV11-2	TRBD2	CASSFGLVNTGELFF
-	TRBV5-4	TRBD1	CASSPNRGADTQYF
-	TRBV19	-	CASSIGAGTTEAFF
-	TRBV18	TRBD1	CASSRTGVSDTQYF
-	TRBV23-1	-	CASSQSTAFPSAPRYTHTAGELFF
-	TRBV7-3	-	CASSSDSYTDTQYF
-	TRBV30	-	CAWNGDTLGYTF
-	TRBV5-1	-	CASSQPGAYNEQFF
-	TRBV7-9	-	CASSLVRANTEAFF
few	TRBV6-1	TRBD1	CASTPGQGFQETQYF
-	TRBV19	-	CASSIAPASPDTQYF
-	TRBV2	-	CASRQNTFNEKLFF
-	TRBV11-3	-	CASSLADSASTDTQYF
-	TRBV19	-	CASSIAGTDRAGSGEQYF
once	TRBV5-1	TRBD1	CASSEQGALLYF
-	TRBV27	TRBD2	CASSLQAGGLDEQYF
-	TRBV9	-	CASSVGGEVYEQYF
-	TRBV7-2	-	CASSRGGSTEAFF
-	TRBV28	TRBD1	CASSPGTEETQYF
-	TRBV5-1	TRBD1	CASSSPAGGASGELFF
-	TRBV10-3	TRBD1	CAISQGAGPYEQYF
once	TRBV23-1	-	CASGYGGAPPGEQYF
-	TRBV14	-	CASSLRVYEQYF
-	TRBV27	TRBD1	CASSTDRVGTEAFF
-	TRBV29-1	-	CSVGPPEAAVYGYTF
-	TRBV7-9	TRBD2	CASSQTSGGDNEQFF
-	TRBV9	TRBD2	CASSAGTSGRGETQYF
-	TRBV27	-	CASMLARNTGELFF
-	TRBV9	TRBD1	CASSVASKRDRDGYTF
-	TRBV9	-	CASSVDSSGTDTQYF
-	TRBV27	-	CASKRAGDPYEQYF
-	TRBV7-6	-	CASSPGRGQYNEQFF
few	TRBV7-9	TRBD1	CSSSRRAPGQGLIIDGYTF
-	TRBV5-1	TRBD2	CATSREGGLREQFF
-	TRBV5-1	-	CASRGGQQSSYEQYF
once	TRBV19	-	CASRSGEVRNQPQHF
few	TRBV7-9	-	CASSLVSEQFF
-	TRBV28	-	CASSPGVNYGYTF
-	TRBV10-1	-	CASIPLRSSYEQYF